Presented here are 21 T cell receptor beta chains from one specimen sequenced in a study of PD-L1 blockade in urothelial cancer. Regarding time point: peripheral blood 6 weeks after treatment start. The repertoire was sequenced with immunoSEQ multiplex PCR; TCRdb's copy has only in-frame clones and lacks some. The sample gives 75,000 to 100,000 clones, 70% to 90% of which show up once; approximately 8% is in the top ten. Sequencing used PBMCs, obtained around atezolizumab (anti-PD-L1) treatment. The receptors were sampled from a man between 65 and 85 years old with urothelial cancer.

V gene TRBV7-2 combines with J gene TRBJ1-4; the match to TRBD1 covers 8 bases. CDR3 size: 13 residues. CDR1 SGHTA and CDR2 FQGNSA come from the germline V gene. V lost 8 bases to trimming and J lost 11 bases; unmatched junction nucleotides: 10. The CDR3 protein is CASGLPDRAKLFF. The CDR3 coding sequence is TGTGCCAGCGGGCTACCGGACAGGGCTAAACTGTTTTTT. The full variable domain, its missing parts supplied by reference TRBV7-2 and TRBJ1-4, is GAGVSQSPSNKVTEKGKDVELRCDPISGHTALYWYRQSLGQGLEFLIYFQGNSAPDKSGLPSDRFSAERTGGSVSTLTIQRTQQEDSAVYLCASGLPDRAKLFFGSGTQLSVL.

In its sample, this clone was seen once. The rearrangement joins TRBV7-2 to TRBJ2-1; 12 bases line up with TRBD2. CDR3 length: 17 amino acids. Germline CDR1 is SGHTA and CDR2 is FQGNSA. With V trimmed by 1 base and J by 7 bases, 8 bases remained unmatched. The CDR3 region has the DNA TGTGCCAGCAGCTTAGGGGAACTAGCGGGAGGACGGAATGAGCAGTTCTTC. Amino acid sequence: CASSLGELAGGRNEQFF.

V is TRBV10-3 and J is TRBJ2-7; possibly TRBD1 for D (5 bases). The ends were cut back, 7 bases at V and 2 bases at J, with 6 bases in the middle. CDR3 size: 11 residues. The germline V gene encodes CDR1 ENHRY and CDR2 SYGVKD. The CDR3 DNA reads as TGTGCCATCAAGGACACCTACGAGCAGTACTTC. Residues: CAIKDTYEQYF.

The CDR3 coding sequence is TGCGCCAGCAGTGAGTCAGGGGAGGATCAGCCCCAGCATTTT. Protein sequence: CASSESGEDQPQHF. The chain joins TRBV10-2 to TRBJ1-5; weak D call: TRBD1 (5 bases). V gave up 0 bases and J gave up 5 bases, with 8 bases separating them. CDR3 length: 14 amino acids. Germline CDR1 WSHSY, CDR2 SAAADI.

This chain uses TRBV4-1 with TRBJ2-5; 9 bases align to TRBD2. Looked up from germline, CDR1 is MGHRA and CDR2 is YSYEKL. The CDR3 covers 16 residues. V dropped 1 base and J dropped 5; count of bases not matched to a gene: 8. The CDR3 DNA follows: TGCGCCAGCAGCCAAGTAGCGGGCGGGAGGGCCGAGACCCAGTACTTC. Translated: CASSQVAGGRAETQYF.

A note on this clone: An end of the junction differs from the germline gene, which may be a read error. The V call is TRBV27, the J call TRBJ1-5, with 8 positions matching TRBD1. The CDR3 is made up of 16 amino acids. Germline V gene data show CDR1 as MNHEY and CDR2 as SMNVEV (reference sequence). CDR3: CVSRPTGGSSNQPQHF. The DNA for the CDR3 is TGTGTCAGCAGACCAACAGGGGGGAGTAGCAATCAGCCCCAGCATTTT.

The CDR3 DNA sequence: TGCGCCAGCAGCCAAGATCGAGGGACAGACCGGGGCTACACCTTC. Translated, it gives CASSQDRGTDRGYTF. The chain is built from TRBV5-1 and TRBJ1-2, with 7 bases lining up with TRBD1. The germline CDR1 and CDR2 sequences are SGHRS and YFSETQ. Germline trimming cut 4 bases from V and 8 bases from J; bases unmatched to any gene: 14. The CDR3 is 15 residues long.

This clone turned up a few times. The chain couples TRBV19 to TRBJ1-5, with TRBD1 identical over 7 bases. Germline trimming cut 3 bases from V and 9 bases from J; bases unmatched to any gene: 11. In germline, CDR1 is LNHDA, CDR2 SQIVND (reference sequence). There are 15 residues in the CDR3. CDR3 region: CASSIERTGHRPQHF. In DNA, the CDR3 is TGTGCCAGTAGTATCGAGAGGACAGGCCATCGGCCCCAGCATTTT.

This rearrangement joins TRBV7-2 to TRBJ2-7, with D perhaps matching TRBD2 (5 bases). V was cut by 6 bases and J by 8 bases, with 14 bases left in between. The CDR3 is made up of 12 amino acids. CDR1 SGHTA and CDR2 FQGNSA come from the germline V gene. DNA for the CDR3: TGTGCCAGCAGGGCACCGGGAACTCAGCAGTACTTC. Amino acids: CASRAPGTQQYF.

The chain uses TRBV6-1 and TRBJ2-7; 9 bases align to TRBD1. The CDR3 covers 14 residues. V lost 10 bases and J lost 4; bases outside the gene matches: 11. Germline values: CDR1 MNHNS, CDR2 SASEGT. For the CDR3, the DNA is TGTGCCATCGCACGGGGACAGGGAGGATACGAGCAGTACTTC. This gives the protein CAIARGQGGYEQYF.

The gene calls are TRBV18 and TRBJ1-2; 7 positions agree with TRBD1. The length of the CDR3 is 16 residues. The germline gives CDR1 KGHSH, CDR2 LQKENI. V lost 6 bases and J lost 0; bases outside the gene matches: 10. CDR3 sequence reads: CASSPTGQDPNYGYTF. In DNA form, the CDR3 reads TGTGCCAGCTCCCCTACTGGACAGGACCCTAACTATGGCTACACCTTC.

V usage is TRBV5-5 and J usage is TRBJ1-2; 7 nucleotides line up with TRBD1. CDR1 and CDR2 from the germline V gene are SGHKS and YYEKEE (reference sequence). CDR3 size: 14 residues. Trimming removed 5 bases from V and 6 bases from J; junction bases left unmatched: 10. CDR3 amino acids: CASRRDRDQNGYTF. CDR3 sequence (DNA): TGTGCCAGCAGACGAGACAGGGACCAGAATGGCTACACCTTC.

This chain joins TRBV11-3 and TRBJ2-7; 9 nucleotides agree with TRBD2. The CDR3 is 14 residues long. V was pared by 4 bases and J by 3 bases, with 4 bases of the junction left unmatched. Germline lookup yields CDR1 SGHNT and CDR2 YENEEA. This CDR3 is CASSSSGGHYEQYF. The CDR3 bases are TGTGCCAGCAGCTCCAGCGGGGGGCACTACGAGCAGTACTTC. The variable domain in full, with the rest retrieved from reference TRBV11-3 and TRBJ2-7, is EAGVVQSPRYKIIEKKQPVAFWCNPISGHNTLYWYLQNLGQGPELLIRYENEEAVDDSQLPKDRFSAERLKGVDSTLKIQPAELGDSAVYLCASSSSGGHYEQYFGPGTRLTVT.

The chain links TRBV10-3 to TRBJ1-2; D gene unclear. CDR1 ENHRY and CDR2 SYGVKD come from the germline V gene. The CDR3 totals 14 residues. The V gene lost 11 bases and the J gene lost 6 bases, with 22 bases spanning the gap. This chain's CDR3 is CAVAGGGPRDGYTF. The DNA for the CDR3 is TGTGCCGTCGCAGGAGGCGGACCCCGCGATGGCTACACCTTC.

The chain joins TRBV2 to TRBJ2-7, with 7 bases aligning to TRBD1. The ends lost 6 bases at V and 2 bases at J; junction bases unmatched: 7. In germline, CDR1 is SNHLY, CDR2 FYNNEI. The CDR3 covers 14 residues. CDR3 sequence (DNA): TGTGCCAGCAGCCACCAGGGGGACCCCTACGAGCAGTACTTC. Its translation is CASSHQGDPYEQYF.

J is TRBJ1-4 and V is TRBV5-4, with a weak D call TRBD1 (6 bases). The V gene's germline CDR1 is SGHNT and CDR2 YYREEE (reference sequence). This CDR3 is built from 15 residues. V shed 0 bases and J shed 7 bases, with 13 bases lying between them. CDR3 DNA: TGTGCCAGCAGCTTGGGAAGGCAGGGGAGTGAAAAACTGTTTTTT. Its translation: CASSLGRQGSEKLFF.

This clone has a handful of counts. This chain links TRBV30 with TRBJ1-1; 8 bases align to TRBD1. The germline V gene encodes CDR1 GTSNPN and CDR2 SVGIG (reference sequence). Unmatched junction bases numbered 3, after V lost 8 bases and J lost 7 bases. The CDR3 runs 10 residues. As DNA, the CDR3 is TGTGCCGGTGACAGGGGTGAAGCTTTCTTT. This codes for CAGDRGEAFF.

V is TRBV15 and J is TRBJ2-5; D uncertain. V dropped 4 bases and J dropped 5 bases, with 11 bases sitting between them. There are 13 residues in the CDR3. CDR1 and CDR2 (germline): LNHNV, YYDKDF (reference sequence). CDR3 in DNA: TGTGCCACCAGCACGCCGGCCGGGGAGACCCAGTACTTC. This encodes CATSTPAGETQYF. Full variable domain (remainder filled in from reference TRBV15 and TRBJ2-5): DAMVIQNPRYQVTQFGKPVTLSCSQTLNHNVMYWYQQKSSQAPKLLFHYYDKDFNNEADTPDNFQSRRPNTSFCFLDIRSPGLGDTAMYLCATSTPAGETQYFGPGTRLLVL.

In this sample, this clone turned up once. The chain combines TRBV5-1 with TRBJ2-1, with 12 bases that match TRBD2. The CDR3 extends over 15 amino acids. The V gene end was trimmed by 4 bases and the J gene end by 6 bases; junction bases not matched to a gene: 5. Germline assignment: CDR1 SGHRS and CDR2 YFSETQ. The CDR3 region is CASSALAGGGNEQFF. CDR3 bases: TGCGCCAGCAGCGCGCTAGCGGGAGGGGGCAATGAGCAGTTCTTC.

The rearrangement uses TRBV19 and TRBJ2-3; 12 positions agree with TRBD2. V trimming: 2 bases; J trimming: 3 bases; junction bases outside the gene matches: 3. The germline gives CDR1 LNHDA, CDR2 SQIVND (reference sequence). This CDR3 has 16 residues. This CDR3 reads CASSITSGGLTDTQYF. CDR3 coding DNA: TGTGCCAGTAGTATAACTAGCGGGGGGCTTACAGATACGCAGTATTTT.

The genes are TRBV7-9 and TRBJ2-3; D may be TRBD2 (6 bases). There are 11 residues in the CDR3. Trimming removed 10 bases at V and 4 bases at J, with 9 bases between. The germline V gene has CDR1 SEHNR and CDR2 FQNEAQ (reference sequence). The CDR3 sequence: CAIGGADTQYF. Written as DNA, the CDR3 is TGTGCCATCGGAGGGGCAGATACGCAGTATTTT. Complete variable domain (other parts from reference TRBV7-9 and TRBJ2-3): DTGVSQNPRHKITKRGQNVTFRCDPISEHNRLYWYRQTLGQGPEFLTYFQNEAQLEKSRLLSDRFSAERPKGSFSTLEIQRTEQGDSAMYLCAIGGADTQYFGPGTRLTVL.